Each of the 9 T cell receptor beta chains below was sequenced from the same sample in a study of monozygotic twins with cystic fibrosis. Clones were read by immunoSEQ multiplex PCR, and TCRdb kept only the in-frame ones, dropping some. The profile shows about 39,000 clones, 75% to 95% of them singletons. Sequenced material: blood. These receptors were obtained from a boy between 2 and 15 years old with cystic fibrosis.

The chain combines TRBV9 with TRBJ1-6, with D possibly being TRBD1 (5 bases). Germline V CDR1 and CDR2: SGDLS, YYNGEE. The CDR3 length is 15 residues. V lost 2 bases and J 6 bases, leaving 12 bases between the germline ends. This CDR3 reads CASSVREGVNSPLHF. The CDR3, as DNA: TGTGCCAGCAGCGTCAGGGAAGGGGTTAATTCACCCCTCCACTTT.

The V gene is TRBV6-1, the J gene TRBJ2-7, with TRBD1 matching over 8 bases. This CDR3 contains 13 residues. Germline trimming cut 11 bases from V and 2 bases from J; bases unmatched to any gene: 8. Germline CDR1 is MNHNS and CDR2 is SASEGT. CDR3 region: CAGQGAPTYEQYF. The CDR3 bases are TGTGCCGGACAGGGTGCTCCTACCTACGAGCAGTACTTC.

The genes are TRBV2 and TRBJ2-7; D may be TRBD1 or TRBD2 (5 bases each). With 5 bases removed from V and 2 bases from J, the gap between germline ends came to 7 bases. The CDR3 runs 12 residues. The germline CDR1 and CDR2 sequences are SNHLY and FYNNEI. CDR3 protein: CASSLGAYEQYF. DNA of the CDR3: TGTGCCAGCAGTCTGGGGGCCTACGAGCAGTACTTC.

This sequence joins TRBV19 and TRBJ1-2; D gene unclear. V lost 3 bases, J lost 2 bases, and 13 bases lay in between. The V gene's germline CDR1 is LNHDA and CDR2 SQIVND (reference sequence). This CDR3 has 15 amino acids. The CDR3 DNA follows: TGTGCCAGTAGTATGGGAGACCCCGTAAACTATGGCTACACCTTC. Encoded protein: CASSMGDPVNYGYTF.

The chain couples TRBV27 to TRBJ2-7; 9 bases are a match to TRBD1. This CDR3 has 12 residues. The V gene's germline CDR1 is MNHEY and CDR2 SMNVEV (reference sequence). V trimming: 10 bases; J trimming: 2 bases; junction bases outside the gene matches: 3. CDR3 coding DNA: TGTGCCACCGGACAGGGGCCCTACGAGCAGTACTTC. Protein sequence: CATGQGPYEQYF.

The rearrangement uses TRBV7-9 and TRBJ2-3; TRBD2 agrees at 10 bases. CDR3 length: 17 amino acids. J was trimmed by 2 bases and V by 4 bases; bases with no gene match: 9. From germline, CDR1 is SEHNR and CDR2 FQNEAQ (reference sequence). The chain's CDR3 is CASSSPLAGVPTDTQYF. In DNA form, the CDR3 reads TGTGCCAGCAGCTCACCCCTAGCGGGGGTACCCACAGATACGCAGTATTTT.

V is TRBV6-5 and J is TRBJ1-5, with D possibly being TRBD1 (5 bases). CDR3 length: 15 residues. Per the germline V gene, CDR1 is MNHEY and CDR2 is SVGAGI. V dropped 6 bases and J dropped 4 bases, with 16 bases sitting between them. The CDR3 reads CASSRDPRRNQPQHF. The CDR3 DNA is TGTGCCAGCAGCCGGGACCCAAGGAGGAATCAGCCCCAGCATTTT.

V gene TRBV5-1 combines with J gene TRBJ1-5, with D hard to call. The CDR3 covers 15 residues. The germline V and J ends were trimmed by 0 bases and 5 bases, with 12 bases remaining between them. Germline V gives CDR1 SGHRS, CDR2 YFSETQ. The CDR3 nucleotides read TGCGCCAGCAGCTTGGGAGGCTTCTCCGATCAGCCCCAGCATTTT. This translates into CASSLGGFSDQPQHF.

This CDR3 is CASSLTARGGLLSEAFF. The CDR3 DNA reads as TGTGCCAGCAGCTTAACGGCGAGGGGTGGGCTTCTTTCTGAAGCTTTCTTT. The rearrangement joins TRBV7-3 to TRBJ1-1, with D possibly being TRBD1 (5 bases). The CDR3 spans 17 residues. Germline V gene sequence: CDR1 SGHTA, CDR2 FQGTGA. V dropped 0 bases and J dropped 6 bases, with 20 bases sitting between them. Filled out from reference TRBV7-3 and TRBJ1-1, the complete variable domain reads GAGVSQTPSNKVTEKGKYVELRCDPISGHTALYWYRQSLGQGPEFLIYFQGTGAADDSGLPNDRFFAVRPEGSVSTLKIQRTERGDSAVYLCASSLTARGGLLSEAFFGQGTRLTVV.